The 2 T cell receptor beta chains presented below share a single source sample, sequenced in a study of blood T cell repertoires in COVID-19 (dated by TCRdb to 2018 to 2021). Library preparation used the immunoSEQ multiplex PCR assay. TCRdb stores this immuneACCESS table with in-frame sequences only. Part of the clones is absent; in the studies checked, under half of the shortfall reflects unresolved V genes, and no reason is known for the rest. The sample table lists about 36,000 clones, about 83% of them with a count of one. The top ten hold 1.5% to 2.5% of the sample. The sequenced sample consisted of peripheral blood. The receptors originated from a man between 60 and 75 years old with active COVID-19.

This rearrangement joins TRBV7-2 to TRBJ1-6, with D maybe TRBD1 (6 bases). This CDR3 is built from 17 residues. Germline CDR1 and CDR2: SGHTA and FQGNSA. Trimming took 3 bases from V and 7 from J, leaving 19 bases between them. CDR3 in amino acids: CASSFSPPRGTNSPLHF. DNA for the CDR3: TGTGCCAGCAGCTTTTCCCCCCCGAGGGGGACGAATTCACCCCTCCACTTT.

The V call is TRBV27, the J call TRBJ1-1, with 12 positions matching TRBD1. Per the germline V gene, CDR1 is MNHEY and CDR2 is SMNVEV (reference sequence). The J segment lost 3 bases and the V segment lost 6 bases, leaving 2 bases of the junction unmatched. The CDR3 contains 14 residues. The CDR3 DNA is TGTGCCAGCAGGGGGACAGGGGGCTACACTGAAGCTTTCTTT. It specifies CASRGTGGYTEAFF.